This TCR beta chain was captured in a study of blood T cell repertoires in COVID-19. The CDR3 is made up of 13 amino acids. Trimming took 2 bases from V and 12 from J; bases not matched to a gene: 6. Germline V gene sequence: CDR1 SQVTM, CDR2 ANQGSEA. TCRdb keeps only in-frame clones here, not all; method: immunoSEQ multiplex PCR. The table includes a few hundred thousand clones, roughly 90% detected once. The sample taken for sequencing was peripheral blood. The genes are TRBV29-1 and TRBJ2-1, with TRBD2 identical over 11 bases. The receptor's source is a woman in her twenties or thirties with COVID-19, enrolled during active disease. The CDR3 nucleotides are TGCAGCGTTGAATTGGGACTAGCGGACTGGCAGTTCTTC. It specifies CSVELGLADWQFF.